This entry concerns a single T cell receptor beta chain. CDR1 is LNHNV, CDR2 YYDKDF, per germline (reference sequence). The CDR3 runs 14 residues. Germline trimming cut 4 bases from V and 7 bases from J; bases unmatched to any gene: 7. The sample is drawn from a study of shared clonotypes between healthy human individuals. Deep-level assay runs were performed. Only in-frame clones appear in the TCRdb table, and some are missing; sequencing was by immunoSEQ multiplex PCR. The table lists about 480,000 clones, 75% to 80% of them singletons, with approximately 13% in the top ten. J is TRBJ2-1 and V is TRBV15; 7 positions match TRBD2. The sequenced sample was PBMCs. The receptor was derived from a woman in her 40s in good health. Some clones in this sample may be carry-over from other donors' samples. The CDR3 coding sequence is TGTGCCACCAGCAACGGACTAGAAATTAATGAGCAGTTCTTC. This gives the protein CATSNGLEINEQFF.